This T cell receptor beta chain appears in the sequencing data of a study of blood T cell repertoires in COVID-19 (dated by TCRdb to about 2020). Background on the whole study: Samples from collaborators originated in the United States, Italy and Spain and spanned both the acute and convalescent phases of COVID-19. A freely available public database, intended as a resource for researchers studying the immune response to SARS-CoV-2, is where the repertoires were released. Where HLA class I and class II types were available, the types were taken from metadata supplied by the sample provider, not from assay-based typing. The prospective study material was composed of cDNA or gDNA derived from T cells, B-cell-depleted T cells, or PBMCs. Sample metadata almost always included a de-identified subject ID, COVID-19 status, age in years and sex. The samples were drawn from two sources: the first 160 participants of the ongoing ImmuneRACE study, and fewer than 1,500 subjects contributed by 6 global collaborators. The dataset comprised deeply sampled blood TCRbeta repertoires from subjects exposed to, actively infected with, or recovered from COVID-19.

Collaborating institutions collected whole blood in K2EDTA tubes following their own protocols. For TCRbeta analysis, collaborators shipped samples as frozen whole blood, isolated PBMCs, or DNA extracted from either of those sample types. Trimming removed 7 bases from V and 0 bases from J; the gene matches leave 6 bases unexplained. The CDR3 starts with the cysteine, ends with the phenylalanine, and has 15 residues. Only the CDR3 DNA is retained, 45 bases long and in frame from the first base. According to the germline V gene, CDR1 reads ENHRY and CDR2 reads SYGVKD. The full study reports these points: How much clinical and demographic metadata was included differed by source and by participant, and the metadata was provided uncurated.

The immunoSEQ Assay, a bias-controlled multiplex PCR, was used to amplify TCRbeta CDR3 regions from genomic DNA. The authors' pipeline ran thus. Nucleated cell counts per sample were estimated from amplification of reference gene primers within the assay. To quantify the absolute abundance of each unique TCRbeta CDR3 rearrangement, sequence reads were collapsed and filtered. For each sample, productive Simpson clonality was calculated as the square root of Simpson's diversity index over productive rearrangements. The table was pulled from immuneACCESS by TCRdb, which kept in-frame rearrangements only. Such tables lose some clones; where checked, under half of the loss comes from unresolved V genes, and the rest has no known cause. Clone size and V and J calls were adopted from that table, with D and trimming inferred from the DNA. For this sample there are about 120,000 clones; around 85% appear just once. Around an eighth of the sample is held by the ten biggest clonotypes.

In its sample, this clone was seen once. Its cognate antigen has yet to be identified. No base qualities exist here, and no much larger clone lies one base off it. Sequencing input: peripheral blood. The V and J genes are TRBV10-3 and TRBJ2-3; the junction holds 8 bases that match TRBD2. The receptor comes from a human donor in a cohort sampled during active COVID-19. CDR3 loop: CAIKSGGASTDTQYF. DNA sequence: TGTGCCATCAAGAGCGGGGGCGCGAGCACAGATACGCAGTATTTT.